A selection of T cell receptor beta chains follows, all from one sample in a study of T cells after yellow fever vaccination. TCRdb re-called the 5' RACE reads through MiXCR, storing one row per CDR3 protein. In the table there are more than 300,000 distinct CDR3 sequences, around 6.8% of which are singletons. The sample here was PBMCs, taken roughly 47 days after the first yellow fever vaccination. The receptors shown here come from a young man who received the YFV17D yellow fever vaccine. Each CDR3 is given with its conserved first and last residue. A D gene is named only where the DNA matches it firmly. Clone size is shown for a subset of rows, as once, few, many or a class of expanded clone.

>-|TRBJ2-7|few|TRBV4-1
TGCGCCAGCAGCCAGCCAGGACAAATTGAACAGTACTTC
CASSQPGQIEQYF
>-|TRBJ2-3|-|TRBV7-2
TGTGCCAGCAGCTTCCGCACTAGCACAGATACGCAGTATTTT
CASSFRTSTDTQYF
>-|TRBJ2-7|-|TRBV29-1
TGCAGCGTTGGGGATTACAGGTTAACCTACGAGCAGTACTTC
CSVGDYRLTYEQYF
>-|TRBJ1-3|many|TRBV5-1
TGCGCCAGCAGCTTGGGCAGCTACTCTGGAAACACCATATATTTT
CASSLGSYSGNTIYF
>-|TRBJ1-1|few|TRBV7-6
TGTGCCAGCAGCTTAGAACCCCTTGGGAACACTGAAGCTTTCTTT
CASSLEPLGNTEAFF
>-|TRBJ2-1|-|TRBV4-3
TGCGCCAGCAGCCGGGCGAGGGTCTCCTACAATGAGCAGTTCTTC
CASSRARVSYNEQFF
>-|TRBJ2-5|-|TRBV5-4
TGTGCCAGCAGCTTGGTCACACGGACCGGCGGGACCCAGTACTTC
CASSLVTRTGGTQYF
>-|TRBJ1-3|few|TRBV5-1
TGCGCCAGCACCCCCGAAACGGGAAACACCATATATTTT
CASTPETGNTIYF
>TRBD1|TRBJ2-6|few|TRBV4-3
TGCGCCAGCAGCCAGAGAGGGGGCCTTTCCGGGGCCAACGTCCTGACTTTC
CASSQRGGLSGANVLTF
>-|TRBJ1-1|-|TRBV5-1
TGCGCCAGCAGCGTAGGAGTAAATTACGCGGACACTGAAGCTTTCTTT
CASSVGVNYADTEAFF
>-|TRBJ2-2|few|TRBV7-3
TGTGCCAGCAGCCCCCAACTAACCCCCGGGGAGCTGTTTTTT
CASSPQLTPGELFF
>-|TRBJ1-2|-|TRBV20-1
TGCAGTGCTAGAAGGGAGGATAGCTACACCTTC
CSARREDSYTF
>-|TRBJ1-3|-|TRBV6-1
TGTGCCAGCGGCCGAGCTTGGGCAGGCTCTGGAAACACCATATATTTT
CASGRAWAGSGNTIYF
>-|TRBJ2-2|many|TRBV5-1
TGCGCCAGCAGCCTGCGGGCAAACACCGGGGAGCTGTTTTTT
CASSLRANTGELFF
>-|TRBJ2-1|-|TRBV28
TGTGCCAGCAGAACCAGTGGTCGGAGCGAGCAGTTCTTC
CASRTSGRSEQFF
>TRBD2|TRBJ2-5|few|TRBV20-1
TGCAGTGCTAGAGTGTTTAGCGGGGGGGTAGGGGAGACCCAGTACTTC
CSARVFSGGVGETQYF
>-|TRBJ2-3|-|TRBV29-1
TGCAGCGTTGGGTTTGCGGCCGGGGGCGATACGCAGTATTTT
CSVGFAAGGDTQYF